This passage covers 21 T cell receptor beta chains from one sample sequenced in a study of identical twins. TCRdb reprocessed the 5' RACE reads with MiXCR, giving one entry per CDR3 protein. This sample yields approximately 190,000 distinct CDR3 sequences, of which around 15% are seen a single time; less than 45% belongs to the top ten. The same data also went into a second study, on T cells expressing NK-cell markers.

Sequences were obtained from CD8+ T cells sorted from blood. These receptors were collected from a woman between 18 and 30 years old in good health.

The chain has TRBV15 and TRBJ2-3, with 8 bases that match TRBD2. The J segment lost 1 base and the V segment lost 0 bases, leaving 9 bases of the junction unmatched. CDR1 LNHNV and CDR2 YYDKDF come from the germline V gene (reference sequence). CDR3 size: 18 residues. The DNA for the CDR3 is TGTGCCACCAGCAGAGATATGACCAGCGGGGGTGGCACAGATACGCAGTATTTT. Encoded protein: CATSRDMTSGGGTDTQYF.

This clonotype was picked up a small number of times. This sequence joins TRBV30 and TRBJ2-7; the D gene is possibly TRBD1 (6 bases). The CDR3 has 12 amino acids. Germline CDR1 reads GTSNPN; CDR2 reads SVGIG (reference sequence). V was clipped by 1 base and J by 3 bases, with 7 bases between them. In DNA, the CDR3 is TGTGCCTGGAGTGCGGACAGCTACGAGCAGTACTTC. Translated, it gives CAWSADSYEQYF.

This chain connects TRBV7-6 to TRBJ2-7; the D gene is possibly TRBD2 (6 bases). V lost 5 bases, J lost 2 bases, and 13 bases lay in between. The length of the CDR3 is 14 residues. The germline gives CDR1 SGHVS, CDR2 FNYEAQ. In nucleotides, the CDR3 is TGTGCCAGCAGCCCGGGACTCTCTACCTACGAGCAGTACTTC. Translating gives CASSPGLSTYEQYF.

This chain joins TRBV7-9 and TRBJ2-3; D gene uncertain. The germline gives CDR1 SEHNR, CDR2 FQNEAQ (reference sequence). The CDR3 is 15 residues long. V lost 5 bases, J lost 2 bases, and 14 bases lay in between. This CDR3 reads CASSPQRRNTDTQYF. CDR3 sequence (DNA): TGTGCCAGCAGCCCTCAGCGTAGAAACACAGATACGCAGTATTTT.

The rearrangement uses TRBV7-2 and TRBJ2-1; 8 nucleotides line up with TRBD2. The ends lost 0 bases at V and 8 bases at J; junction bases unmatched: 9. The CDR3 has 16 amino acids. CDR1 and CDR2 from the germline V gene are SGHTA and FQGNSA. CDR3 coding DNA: TGTGCCAGCAGCTTAGCCCCGGGGGGGTGGGCAGATGAGCAGTTCTTC. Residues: CASSLAPGGWADEQFF.

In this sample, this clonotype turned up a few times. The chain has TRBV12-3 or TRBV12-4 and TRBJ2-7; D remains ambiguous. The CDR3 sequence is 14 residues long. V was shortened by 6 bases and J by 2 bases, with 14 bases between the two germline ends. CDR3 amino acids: CASSPYGPAYEQYF. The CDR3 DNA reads TGTGCCAGCAGCCCATATGGGCCGGCCTACGAGCAGTACTTC.

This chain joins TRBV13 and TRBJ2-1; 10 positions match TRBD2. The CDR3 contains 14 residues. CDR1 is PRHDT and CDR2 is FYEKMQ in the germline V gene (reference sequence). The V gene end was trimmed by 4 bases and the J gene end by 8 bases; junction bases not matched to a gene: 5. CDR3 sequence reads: CASSSGTSDDEQFF. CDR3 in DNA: TGTGCCAGCAGCTCCGGGACTAGCGACGATGAGCAGTTCTTC.

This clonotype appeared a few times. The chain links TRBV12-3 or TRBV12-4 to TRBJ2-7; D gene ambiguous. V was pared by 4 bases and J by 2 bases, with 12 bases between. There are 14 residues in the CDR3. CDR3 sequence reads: CASSSGGPTYEQYF. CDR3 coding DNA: TGTGCCAGCAGTTCCGGTGGGCCGACCTACGAGCAGTACTTC.

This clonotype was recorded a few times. The CDR3 sequence: CASSYRGGYEQFF. Written as DNA, the CDR3 is TGTGCCAGCAGTTATCGGGGGGGCTATGAGCAGTTCTTC. The chain links TRBV27 to TRBJ2-1; TRBD2 matches 8 bases. This CDR3 region has 13 residues. Germline loops: CDR1 MNHEY, CDR2 SMNVEV (reference sequence). Germline trimming cut 4 bases from V and 8 bases from J; bases unmatched to any gene: 4.

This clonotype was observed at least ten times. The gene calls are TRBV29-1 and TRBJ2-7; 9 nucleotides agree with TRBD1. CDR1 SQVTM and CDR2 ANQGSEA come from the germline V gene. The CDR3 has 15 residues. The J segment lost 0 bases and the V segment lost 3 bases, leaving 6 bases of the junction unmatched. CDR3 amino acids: CSVDDRGLGSYEQYF. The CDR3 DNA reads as TGCAGCGTTGATGACAGGGGGTTGGGCTCCTACGAGCAGTACTTC.

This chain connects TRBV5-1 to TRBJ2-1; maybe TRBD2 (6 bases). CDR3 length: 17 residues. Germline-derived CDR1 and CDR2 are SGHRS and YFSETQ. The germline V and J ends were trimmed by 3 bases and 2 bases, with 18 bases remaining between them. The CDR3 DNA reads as TGCGCCAGCAGCTCGGGACTCGCGGAAATAACCTACAATGAGCAGTTCTTC. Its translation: CASSSGLAEITYNEQFF.

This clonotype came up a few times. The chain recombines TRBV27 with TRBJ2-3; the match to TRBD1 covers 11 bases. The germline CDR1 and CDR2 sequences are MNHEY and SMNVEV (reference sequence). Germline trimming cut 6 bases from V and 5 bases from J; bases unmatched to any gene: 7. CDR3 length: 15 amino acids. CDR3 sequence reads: CASSLRDRGGDTQYF. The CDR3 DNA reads TGTGCCAGCAGCCTCCGGGACAGGGGGGGAGATACGCAGTATTTT.

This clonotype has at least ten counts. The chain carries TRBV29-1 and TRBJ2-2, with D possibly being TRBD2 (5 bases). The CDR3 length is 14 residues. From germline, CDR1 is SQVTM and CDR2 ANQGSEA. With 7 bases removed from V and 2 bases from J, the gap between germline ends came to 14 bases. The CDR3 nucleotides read TGCAGCGCCATGGAGCGGTCCAACACCGGGGAGCTGTTTTTT. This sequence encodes CSAMERSNTGELFF.

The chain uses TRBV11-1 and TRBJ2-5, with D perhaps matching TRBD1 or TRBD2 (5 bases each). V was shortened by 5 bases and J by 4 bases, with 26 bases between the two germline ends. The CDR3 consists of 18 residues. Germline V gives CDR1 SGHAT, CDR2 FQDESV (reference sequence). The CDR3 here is CASSLGIVPGTVGETQYF. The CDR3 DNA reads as TGTGCCAGCAGCCTGGGGATCGTTCCTGGGACGGTGGGAGAGACCCAGTACTTC.

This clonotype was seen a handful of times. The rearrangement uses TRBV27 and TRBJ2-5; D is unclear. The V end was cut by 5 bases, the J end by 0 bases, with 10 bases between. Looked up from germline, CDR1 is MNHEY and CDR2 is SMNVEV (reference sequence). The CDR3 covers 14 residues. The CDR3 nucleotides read TGTGCCAGCAGTCTCCTAGGATACCAAGAGACCCAGTACTTC. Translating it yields CASSLLGYQETQYF.

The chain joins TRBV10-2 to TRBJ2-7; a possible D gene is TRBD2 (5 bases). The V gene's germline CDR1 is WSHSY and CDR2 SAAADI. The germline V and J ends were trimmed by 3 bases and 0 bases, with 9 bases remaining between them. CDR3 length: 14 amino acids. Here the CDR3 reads CASSDGSDSYEQYF. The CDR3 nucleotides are TGCGCCAGCAGTGATGGTAGCGACTCCTACGAGCAGTACTTC.

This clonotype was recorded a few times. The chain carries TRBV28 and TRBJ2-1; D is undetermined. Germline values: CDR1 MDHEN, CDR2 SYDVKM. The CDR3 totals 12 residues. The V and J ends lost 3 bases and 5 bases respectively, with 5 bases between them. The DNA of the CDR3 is TGTGCCAGCAGTTTCCCCCACAATGAGCAGTTCTTC. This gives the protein CASSFPHNEQFF.

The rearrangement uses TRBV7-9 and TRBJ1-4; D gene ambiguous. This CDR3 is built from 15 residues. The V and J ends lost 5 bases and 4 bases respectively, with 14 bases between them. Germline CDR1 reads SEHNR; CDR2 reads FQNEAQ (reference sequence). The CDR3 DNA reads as TGTGCCAGCAGCCCCGACACCGAGAGTAATGAAAAACTGTTTTTT. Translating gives CASSPDTESNEKLFF. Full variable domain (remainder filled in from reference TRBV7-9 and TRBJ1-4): DTGVSQNPRHKITKRGQNVTFRCDPISEHNRLYWYRQTLGQGPEFLTYFQNEAQLEKSRLLSDRFSAERPKGSFSTLEIQRTEQGDSAMYLCASSPDTESNEKLFFGSGTQLSVL.

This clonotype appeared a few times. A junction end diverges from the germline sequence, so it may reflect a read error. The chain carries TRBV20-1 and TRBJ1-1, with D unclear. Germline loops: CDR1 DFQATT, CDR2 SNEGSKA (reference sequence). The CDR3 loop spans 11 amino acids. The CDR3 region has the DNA TGCAGTGCAGCGGGAAACACTGTAGCTTTCTTT. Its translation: CSAAGNTVAFF.

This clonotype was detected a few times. DNA of the CDR3: TGCAGTGCTAGGGGGCAGGGGTACGAGCAGTACTTC. Translated, it gives CSARGQGYEQYF. V is TRBV20-1 and J is TRBJ2-7; D may be TRBD1 (6 bases). The germline gives CDR1 DFQATT, CDR2 SNEGSKA (reference sequence). The V end was cut by 3 bases, the J end by 4 bases, with 10 bases between. The CDR3 sequence is 12 residues long.

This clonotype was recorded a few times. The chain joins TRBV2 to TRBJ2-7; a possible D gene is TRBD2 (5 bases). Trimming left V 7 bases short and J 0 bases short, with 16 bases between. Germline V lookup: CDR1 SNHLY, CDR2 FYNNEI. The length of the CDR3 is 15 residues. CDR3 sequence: CASTGVYGSSYEQYF. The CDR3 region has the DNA TGTGCCAGCACCGGGGTTTATGGGTCCTCCTACGAGCAGTACTTC.